The 5 T cell receptor beta chains in this list originate from one sample, sequenced in a study of regulatory T cells in long-lasting Graves disease. TCR beta libraries were built with iRepertoire HTBI primers and Arm-PCR of CDR3 regions. TCRdb re-called the multiplex PCR reads with MiXCR, one entry per CDR3 protein. The sample has around 480,000 distinct CDR3 sequences, about 16% seen once. Time point reported: newly diagnosed GD, antithyroid drugs for less than 3 months. From PBMCs, RNA was extracted and then used to make the TCR library. The same sample was also studied in work on T cells in Graves' hyperthyroidism and ophthalmopathy.

Sequences were derived from peripheral blood mononuclear cells (PBMCs), sampled at new diagnosis, from a patient treated with antithyroid drugs. These receptors all come from a woman aged 35-65 years with Graves disease.

The chain carries TRBV5-6 and TRBJ1-4, with TRBD1 matching over 10 bases. The CDR3 totals 13 residues. Germline loops: CDR1 SGHDT, CDR2 YYEEEE. After removal of 4 bases from V and 11 bases from J, the junction contained 5 bases not matched to a gene. The CDR3 protein is CASSARTGGKLFF. DNA of the CDR3: TGTGCCAGCAGCGCCCGGACAGGGGGTAAACTGTTTTTT.

V is TRBV6-2 or TRBV6-3 and J is TRBJ2-3; 8 bases fit TRBD2. The CDR3 spans 17 residues. Germline V gene lookup returns CDR1 MNHEY and CDR2 SVGEGT. J gave up 2 bases and V 6 bases, and 13 bases lay outside the gene matches. The CDR3 is CASRGTPGTSATDTQYF. The CDR3 DNA reads as TGTGCCAGCAGGGGAACCCCCGGGACTAGTGCCACAGATACGCAGTATTTT.

Ten or more counts support this clonotype. This chain uses TRBV7-2 with TRBJ1-1; possible D gene TRBD1, 5 bases. The CDR3 covers 12 residues. Per the germline V gene, CDR1 is SGHTA and CDR2 is FQGNSA. Trimming shortened V by 1 base and J by 13 bases, and 13 bases separated the two germline ends. The CDR3: CASSLEMTDHFF. DNA for the CDR3: TGTGCCAGCAGCTTAGAGATGACAGACCATTTCTTT.

The V call is TRBV9, the J call TRBJ2-2; the D gene is possibly TRBD1 (5 bases). Germline CDR1 is SGDLS and CDR2 is YYNGEE. V gave up 2 bases and J gave up 2 bases, with 7 bases separating them. This CDR3 comprises 14 residues. As DNA, the CDR3 is TGTGCCAGCAGCGTCACAGGAAACACCGGGGAGCTGTTTTTT. It codes for CASSVTGNTGELFF. Filled out from reference TRBV9 and TRBJ2-2, the complete variable domain reads DSGVTQTPKHLITATGQRVTLRCSPRSGDLSVYWYQQSLDQGLQFLIQYYNGEERAKGNILERFSAQQFPDLHSELNLSSLELGDSALYFCASSVTGNTGELFFGEGSRLTVL.

This clonotype has only a few counts. This chain joins TRBV28 and TRBJ2-7, with 11 bases that match TRBD1. The germline V gene encodes CDR1 MDHEN and CDR2 SYDVKM. The CDR3 is 15 amino acids. J was trimmed by 6 bases and V by 5 bases; bases with no gene match: 9. The CDR3 DNA is TGTGCCAGCAGTCTCTCAGGACAGGGGGCTTCCGAGCAGTACTTC. It specifies CASSLSGQGASEQYF.